The source of this T cell receptor (beta chain) is a study of blood T cells in healthy people across ages. The CDR3 totals 14 residues. The use of a sample-barcoded 5' primer and a J-beta primer mix characterized a second PCR of 7 to 11 cycles. TCRdb called the 5' RACE reads again in MiXCR, with one record for every CDR3 protein. The data contain about 680,000 distinct CDR3 sequences, around half of them seen just once; the ten biggest clones take up about 32%. Note on this clonotype: One junction end disagrees with the germline gene, perhaps due to a read error.

The sequence was collected from a woman in her sixties or seventies in good health. The chain links TRBV12-3 or TRBV12-4 to TRBJ2-7; D uncertain. Material for sequencing was blood. This CDR3 reads CAGSFTAGAYEQYF. CDR3 nucleotide sequence: TGTGCCGGCAGTTTCACTGCTGGAGCCTACGAGCAGTACTTC.